A selection of T cell receptor beta chains follows, all from one sample in a study of CD8+ T cells in alopecia areata. Clones were read by immunoSEQ multiplex PCR, and TCRdb kept only the in-frame ones, dropping some. The sample has hundreds of thousands of clones, roughly two thirds seen once. The sequences come from CD4+ T cells sorted from blood, collected at week 0. The receptors here all came from a human donor with alopecia areata. The CDR3 runs from the conserved cysteine through the conserved F or W. D genes are given only for firm matches. Size values are once, few and many counts, or a class for expanded clones, and some rows have none.

J gene | D gene | V gene | clone size | CDR3 protein | CDR3 DNA
TRBJ2-5 | TRBD1 | TRBV5-4 | . | CASSIGTGRGETQYF | TGTGCCAGCAGCATCGGGACAGGGCGAGGCGAGACCCAGTACTTC
TRBJ1-1 | TRBD1 | TRBV7-2 | . | CASSLYGTGTEAFF | TGTGCCAGCAGCTTATATGGGACAGGGACTGAAGCTTTCTTT
TRBJ2-7 | TRBD1 | TRBV11-2 | . | CASSFPGTGLSYEQYF | TGTGCCAGCAGCTTCCCCGGGACAGGACTTTCCTACGAGCAGTACTTC
TRBJ1-1 | . | TRBV29-1 | . | CSVGVQVGTEAFF | TGCAGCGTTGGGGTGCAGGTTGGCACTGAAGCTTTCTTT
TRBJ1-2 | . | TRBV5-6 | . | CASRPGNYGYTF | TGTGCCAGCAGACCAGGGAACTATGGCTACACCTTC
TRBJ1-1 | . | TRBV4-3 | . | CASSQGRQALNTEAFF | TGCGCCAGCAGCCAGGGGAGACAAGCACTGAACACTGAAGCTTTCTTT
TRBJ1-6 | . | TRBV5-1 | . | CASSGDKGYNSPLHF | TGCGCCAGCAGCGGGGACAAAGGGTATAATTCACCCCTCCACTTT
TRBJ2-2 | . | TRBV2 | . | CASSDSGTGELFF | TGTGCCAGCAGTGACTCCGGCACCGGGGAGCTGTTTTTT
TRBJ2-7 | TRBD1 | TRBV18 | . | CASSQQGEQYF | TGTGCCAGCTCACAACAGGGGGAGCAGTACTTC
TRBJ1-1 | TRBD1 | TRBV30 | . | CAWSLTTGDTEAFF | TGTGCCTGGAGTCTCACGACAGGGGACACTGAAGCTTTCTTT
TRBJ2-3 | TRBD1 | TRBV7-9 | . | CASRTGTGGRTDTQYF | TGTGCCAGCAGGACCGGGACAGGGGGCCGCACAGATACGCAGTATTTT
TRBJ2-7 | TRBD1 | TRBV7-9 | few | CASSRGQGAKEQYF | TGTGCCAGCAGTAGGGGACAGGGGGCGAAGGAGCAGTACTTC
TRBJ2-7 | . | TRBV5-1 | few | CASTLGASTYEQYF | TGCGCCAGCACCCTGGGGGCGAGCACCTACGAGCAGTACTTC
TRBJ1-5 | . | TRBV19 | few | CASTPTPGSNQPQHF | TGTGCCAGTACCCCGACGCCAGGTAGCAATCAGCCCCAGCATTTT
TRBJ2-1 | TRBD2 | TRBV9 | . | CASSVLAGSNEQFF | TGTGCCAGCAGCGTCCTAGCGGGGTCGAATGAGCAGTTCTTC
TRBJ2-7 | . | TRBV27 | few | CASSLSGTEQYF | TGTGCCAGCAGTTTATCAGGGACCGAGCAGTACTTC
TRBJ2-2 | . | TRBV30 | . | CAWSPGSHTGELFF | TGTGCCTGGAGTCCAGGTTCCCACACCGGGGAGCTGTTTTTT
TRBJ2-5 | . | TRBV21-1 | few | CASSDLAETQYF | TGTGCCAGCAGCGACCTCGCCGAGACCCAGTACTTC
TRBJ2-7 | TRBD1 | TRBV2 | . | CASSEGQGAPRLHYEQYF | TGTGCCAGCAGTGAAGGACAGGGGGCGCCCAGACTCCACTACGAGCAGTACTTC
TRBJ2-1 | . | TRBV11-1 | many | CASSMGRNEQFF | TGTGCCAGCAGCATGGGTCGGAATGAGCAGTTCTTC
TRBJ2-7 | . | TRBV19 | . | CASGPGIPPEQYF | TGTGCCAGTGGCCCCGGCATTCCGCCCGAGCAGTACTTC
TRBJ1-6 | . | TRBV4-2 | . | CASSQAAINSPLHF | TGTGCCAGCAGCCAAGCCGCAATTAATTCACCCCTCCACTTT
TRBJ2-1 | TRBD2 | TRBV30 | few | CAWSGLAGGSEEQFF | TGTGCCTGGAGTGGACTAGCGGGGGGTTCTGAGGAGCAGTTCTTC
TRBJ1-4 | . | TRBV20-1 | . | CSAQGLEKLFF | TGCAGTGCCCAGGGTTTGGAAAAACTGTTTTTT
TRBJ1-5 | . | TRBV30 | . | CAWSPSNQPQHF | TGTGCCTGGAGTCCTAGCAATCAGCCCCAGCATTTT
TRBJ1-5 | . | TRBV19 | . | CASSIDWRTYSNQPQHF | TGTGCCAGTAGTATAGACTGGAGAACATACAGCAATCAGCCCCAGCATTTT
TRBJ2-7 | TRBD1 | TRBV30 | . | CAWDRGYEQYF | TGTGCCTGGGACAGGGGGTACGAGCAGTACTTC
TRBJ2-1 | . | TRBV10-3 | few | CAISESEDGYNEQFF | TGTGCCATCAGTGAGTCGGAGGACGGATACAATGAGCAGTTCTTC
TRBJ2-3 | TRBD2 | TRBV30 | . | CACGTSGVLSTDTQYF | TGTGCCTGCGGGACTAGCGGGGTCCTTAGCACAGATACGCAGTATTTT
TRBJ2-5 | TRBD2 | TRBV29-1 | few | CSVEGLLPRETQYF | TGCAGCGTTGAGGGACTACTGCCCCGGGAGACCCAGTACTTC
TRBJ2-2 | . | TRBV5-1 | few | CASSLAGKSVTGELFF | TGCGCCAGCAGCTTGGCCGGAAAGTCCGTCACCGGGGAGCTGTTTTTT
TRBJ2-5 | . | TRBV2 | . | CASAWQGQETQYF | TGTGCCAGCGCGTGGCAGGGACAAGAGACCCAGTACTTC
TRBJ2-1 | . | TRBV4-2 | . | CASSPSTAATYNEQFF | TGTGCCAGCAGCCCAAGTACGGCGGCGACCTACAATGAGCAGTTCTTC
TRBJ1-6 | TRBD1 | TRBV27 | few | CASSFGTGWDNSPLHF | TGTGCCAGCAGTTTTGGGACAGGGTGGGATAATTCACCCCTCCACTTT
TRBJ2-1 | . | TRBV29-1 | few | CSVAGQFF | TGCAGCGTTGCAGGGCAGTTCTTC
TRBJ1-5 | . | TRBV7-2 | . | CASGNSFPNQPQHF | TGTGCCAGCGGGAACAGTTTCCCCAATCAGCCCCAGCATTTT
TRBJ2-5 | . | TRBV30 | few | CAWSVQGPEYF | TGTGCCTGGAGTGTACAGGGACCGGAGTACTTC
TRBJ2-3 | . | TRBV27 | few | CASSGPYTQYF | TGTGCCAGCAGCGGACCTTATACGCAGTATTTT
TRBJ1-2 | . | TRBV9 | . | CASSVAGGDYGYTF | TGTGCCAGCAGCGTAGCTGGGGGGGACTATGGCTACACCTTC
TRBJ2-2 | . | TRBV29-1 | . | CSVSRGLGTGELFF | TGCAGCGTCAGCAGGGGTCTCGGCACCGGGGAGCTGTTTTTT
TRBJ1-1 | . | TRBV2 | . | CASSGWYAEAFF | TGTGCCAGCAGTGGATGGTACGCTGAAGCTTTCTTT
TRBJ2-1 | . | TRBV29-1 | . | CSGAQGASYNEQFF | TGCAGCGGCGCCCAAGGGGCCTCCTACAATGAGCAGTTCTTC
TRBJ1-1 | . | TRBV5-6 | . | CASSHDRNTEAFF | TGTGCCAGCAGCCACGACAGGAACACTGAAGCTTTCTTT